A selection of T cell receptor beta chains follows, all from one sample in a study of blood T cell repertoires in COVID-19. Only in-frame clones appear in the TCRdb table, and some are missing; sequencing was by immunoSEQ multiplex PCR. Of 360,000 or so clones listed, about four fifths are singletons. Sequencing was performed on PBMCs or T cells enriched from blood (not recorded which). These receptor sequences come from a woman aged 50 to 60 who had recovered from COVID-19. Each CDR3 is given with its conserved first and last residue. A D gene is named only where the DNA matches it firmly. The listing skips clone size in some rows; elsewhere it reads once, few, many or a size class.

J,V,size,D,CDR3,DNA
TRBJ1-2,TRBV7-9,NA,NA,CASSSGMANYGYTF,TGTGCCAGCAGCTCAGGGATGGCTAACTATGGCTACACCTTC
TRBJ1-2,TRBV4-2,NA,NA,CASSQEKISNYGYTF,TGTGCCAGCAGCCAAGAGAAGATAAGCAACTATGGCTACACCTTC
TRBJ2-1,TRBV19,few,NA,CASSLSGKYNEQFF,TGTGCCAGTAGTCTCTCCGGGAAATACAATGAGCAGTTCTTC
TRBJ1-1,TRBV7-8,NA,NA,CASSLGMGLPMNTEAFF,TGTGCCAGCAGCCTAGGGATGGGACTCCCTATGAACACTGAAGCTTTCTTT
TRBJ2-1,TRBV7-2,NA,NA,CASSLAPNNEQFF,TGTGCCAGCAGCTTAGCACCTAACAATGAGCAGTTCTTC
TRBJ1-6,TRBV2,NA,TRBD1,CATTLGQGNNSPLHF,TGTGCCACTACGCTGGGACAGGGCAATAATTCACCCCTCCACTTT
TRBJ2-5,TRBV25-1,NA,TRBD2,CASSVLASGGWETQYF,TGTGCCAGCAGTGTCTTGGCCAGCGGGGGGTGGGAGACCCAGTACTTC
TRBJ2-7,TRBV7-9,NA,TRBD1,CASSFDPGQGVREQYF,TGTGCCAGCAGCTTCGATCCAGGACAGGGAGTTCGCGAGCAGTACTTC
TRBJ1-1,TRBV6-1,few,NA,CASSEVGSPEEAFF,TGTGCCAGCAGTGAAGTCGGGTCACCTGAAGAAGCTTTCTTT
TRBJ2-1,TRBV6-5,NA,TRBD2,CASSYSSGIGYNEQFF,TGTGCCAGCAGTTACTCTAGCGGGATCGGGTACAATGAGCAGTTCTTC
TRBJ1-2,TRBV19,NA,TRBD1,CASSLGGTGGLDGYTF,TGTGCCAGTAGTCTCGGGGGGACAGGGGGCTTGGATGGCTACACCTTC
TRBJ2-1,TRBV12-3/TRBV12-4,once,TRBD2,CASSHTREVQFF,TGTGCCAGCAGTCATACGCGGGAGGTCCAGTTCTTC
TRBJ2-1,TRBV5-1,NA,NA,CASSLEGVREQFF,TGCGCCAGCAGCTTGGAGGGGGTTCGAGAGCAGTTCTTC
TRBJ1-6,TRBV7-2,NA,NA,CASSPSVDNSPLHF,TGTGCCAGCAGCCCCTCGGTAGATAATTCACCCCTCCACTTT
TRBJ2-1,TRBV7-2,NA,NA,CASSPTASAYNEQFF,TGTGCCAGCAGCCCCACGGCTAGCGCCTACAATGAGCAGTTCTTC
TRBJ2-5,TRBV7-2,NA,TRBD2,CASSSSPGGPQETQYF,TGTGCCAGCAGCTCCTCGCCGGGAGGGCCTCAAGAGACCCAGTACTTC
TRBJ2-2,TRBV19,NA,NA,CASSLSGTRNTGELFF,TGTGCCAGTAGCCTCAGCGGGACAAGGAACACCGGGGAGCTGTTTTTT
TRBJ1-2,TRBV19,NA,NA,CASSSRGYGYTF,TGTGCCAGTAGTAGTAGGGGCTATGGCTACACCTTC
TRBJ2-2,TRBV7-2,NA,NA,CASSLIALATNTGELFF,TGTGCCAGCAGCTTAATCGCTCTAGCGACGAACACCGGGGAGCTGTTTTTT
TRBJ1-4,TRBV25-1,NA,TRBD1,CASSDLTVQGDSEKLFF,TGTGCCAGCAGTGACCTTACCGTCCAGGGGGATAGCGAAAAACTGTTTTTT
TRBJ1-3,TRBV12-3/TRBV12-4,NA,NA,CASRRDHLSTIYF,TGTGCCAGCCGGCGGGACCACCTATCCACCATATATTTT
TRBJ1-6,TRBV4-3,NA,TRBD1,CASSQDNRGASPLHF,TGCGCCAGCAGCCAAGATAACAGGGGTGCTTCACCCCTCCACTTT
TRBJ2-7,TRBV30,NA,TRBD2,CAWSPLAGSSYEQYF,TGTGCCTGGAGCCCCCTAGCGGGTAGCTCCTACGAGCAGTACTTC
TRBJ2-7,TRBV5-4,few,TRBD2,CASSLGTGTSIYEQYF,TGTGCCAGCAGCTTGGGCACCGGGACTAGCATCTACGAGCAGTACTTC